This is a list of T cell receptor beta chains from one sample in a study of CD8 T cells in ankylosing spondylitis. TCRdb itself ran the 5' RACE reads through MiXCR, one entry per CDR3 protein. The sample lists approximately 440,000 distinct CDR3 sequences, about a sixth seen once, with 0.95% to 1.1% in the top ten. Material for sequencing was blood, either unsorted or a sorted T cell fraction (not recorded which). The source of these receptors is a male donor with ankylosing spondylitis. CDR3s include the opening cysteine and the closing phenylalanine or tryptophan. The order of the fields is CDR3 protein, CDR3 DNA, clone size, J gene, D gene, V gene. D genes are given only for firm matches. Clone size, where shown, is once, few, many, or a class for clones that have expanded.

CSARSPSMQTQYF	TGCAGTGCTAGAAGTCCTAGCATGCAGACCCAGTACTTC	few	TRBJ2-5	.	TRBV20-1
CASSLGKGGGLNEQFF	TGTGCCAGCAGCTTAGGAAAAGGAGGCGGCCTTAATGAGCAGTTCTTC	few	TRBJ2-1	.	TRBV11-3
CASSRRSPSRQGAGTDTQYF	TGTGCCAGCAGCCGACGCAGCCCCTCTAGACAGGGGGCAGGAACAGATACGCAGTATTTT	.	TRBJ2-3	.	TRBV3-2
CASSRPGTDPYEQYF	TGCGCCAGCAGCCGACCCGGGACGGACCCCTACGAGCAGTACTTC	few	TRBJ2-7	.	TRBV4-1
CASSPSGQGSFPNTGELFF	TGTGCCAGCAGCCCCTCGGGACAGGGGAGTTTCCCGAACACCGGGGAGCTGTTTTTT	.	TRBJ2-2	TRBD1	TRBV3-1
CSADPSTDTQYF	TGCAGCGCCGATCCTAGCACAGATACGCAGTATTTT	.	TRBJ2-3	.	TRBV29-1
CSGKSGGEQFF	TGCAGCGGAAAAAGCGGGGGGGAGCAGTTCTTC	many	TRBJ2-1	TRBD2	TRBV29-1
CASSGGTGHTGELFF	TGTGCCAGCAGTGGCGGGACAGGGCACACCGGGGAGCTGTTTTTT	.	TRBJ2-2	TRBD1	TRBV2
CASSLRTVGTDTQYF	TGTGCCAGCAGTCTCAGGACAGTCGGGACAGATACGCAGTATTTT	few	TRBJ2-3	.	TRBV28
CASSHGGKSYYEQYF	TGTGCCAGCAGCCATGGGGGAAAGTCCTACTACGAGCAGTACTTC	.	TRBJ2-7	.	TRBV14
CASSVVGNQRTDTQYF	TGTGCCAGCAGCGTAGTAGGTAATCAGCGGACAGATACGCAGTATTTT	few	TRBJ2-3	.	TRBV9
CSARPDRYEKLFF	TGCAGTGCTAGACCGGACAGATATGAAAAACTGTTTTTT	few	TRBJ1-4	.	TRBV20-1
CASSFGGRAANTGELFF	TGTGCCAGCAGTTTTGGCGGGAGGGCCGCGAACACCGGGGAGCTGTTTTTT	many	TRBJ2-2	TRBD2	TRBV12-3/TRBV12-4
CASSDLAGGQRAQYF	TGCGCCAGCAGTGATCTAGCGGGAGGACAAAGGGCGCAGTATTTT	few	TRBJ2-3	TRBD2	TRBV10-2
CSVGQGNEQFF	TGCAGCGTTGGGCAGGGGAATGAGCAGTTCTTC	many	TRBJ2-1	.	TRBV29-1
CASSQEAGRNTEAFF	TGCGCCAGCAGCCAAGAGGCAGGGCGAAACACTGAAGCTTTCTTT	few	TRBJ1-1	.	TRBV4-3
CSARDLDPLRQFQHF	TGCAGTGCTAGAGATTTAGACCCCCTAAGACAGTTCCAGCATTTT	few	TRBJ1-5	.	TRBV20-1
CASNDPGVSQPQHF	TGTGCCAGTAACGATCCAGGGGTGAGTCAGCCCCAGCATTTT	few	TRBJ1-5	.	TRBV12-3/TRBV12-4
CASSPDRNTDTQYF	TGTGCCAGCAGCCCGGACAGAAACACAGATACGCAGTATTTT	few	TRBJ2-3	.	TRBV7-3
CAISDWRGGSSYNEQFF	TGTGCCATCAGTGATTGGAGGGGGGGGAGCTCCTACAATGAGCAGTTCTTC	.	TRBJ2-1	.	TRBV10-3
CSASWSNTGELFF	TGCAGTGCTAGTTGGTCTAACACCGGGGAGCTGTTTTTT	.	TRBJ2-2	.	TRBV20-1
CASSSPATEFF	TGTGCCAGCAGTTCCCCAGCTACTGAGTTCTTC	few	TRBJ2-1	.	TRBV28
CASRDRGEEGYTF	TGTGCCAGCCGGGACAGGGGCGAGGAGGGCTACACCTTC	few	TRBJ1-2	TRBD1	TRBV12-3/TRBV12-4
CASSQDGGADTQYF	TGCGCCAGCAGCCAAGATGGGGGAGCAGATACGCAGTATTTT	few	TRBJ2-3	.	TRBV4-3
CSATSGRGNTGELFF	TGCAGTGCAACTTCGGGCAGGGGGAACACCGGGGAGCTGTTTTTT	.	TRBJ2-2	.	TRBV20-1
CASSQDLLASSYEQYF	TGTGCCAGCAGCCAAGATCTTCTAGCGAGCTCCTACGAGCAGTACTTC	few	TRBJ2-7	.	TRBV3-1
CASRVSGTGQNQPQHF	TGTGCCAGCAGGGTATCCGGGACAGGGCAAAATCAGCCCCAGCATTTT	many	TRBJ1-5	TRBD1	TRBV6-1
CASSVALATTDTQYF	TGTGCCAGCAGCGTAGCCCTAGCGACCACAGATACGCAGTATTTT	few	TRBJ2-3	.	TRBV7-2
CSVPEGARITDTQYF	TGCAGCGTCCCCGAGGGGGCACGGATCACAGATACGCAGTATTTT	few	TRBJ2-3	TRBD1	TRBV29-1
CASSQDWRGSQNTGELFF	TGTGCCAGCAGCCAAGATTGGAGGGGTAGCCAGAACACCGGGGAGCTGTTTTTT	few	TRBJ2-2	.	TRBV4-2
CASSPPDRGGTEAFF	TGTGCCAGCAGCCCCCCAGACAGGGGGGGCACTGAAGCTTTCTTT	few	TRBJ1-1	TRBD1	TRBV4-2
CASSYGWRGTEAFF	TGTGCCAGCAGTTACGGGTGGAGGGGCACTGAAGCTTTCTTT	.	TRBJ1-1	.	TRBV6-5
CASSLDRDRLGYEQYF	TGTGCCAGCAGCTTAGATCGGGATAGGCTGGGGTACGAGCAGTACTTC	.	TRBJ2-7	.	TRBV11-3
CSAWDLGETQYF	TGCAGTGCTTGGGATCTGGGGGAGACCCAGTACTTC	few	TRBJ2-5	.	TRBV20-1
CASSSRTGASGNTIYF	TGTGCCAGCAGTTCCCGGACGGGGGCCTCGGGAAACACCATATATTTT	few	TRBJ1-3	.	TRBV12-3/TRBV12-4
CASSPDRQANQPQHF	TGTGCCAGCAGCCCGGACAGGCAGGCGAATCAGCCCCAGCATTTT	many	TRBJ1-5	TRBD1	TRBV7-8
CASSTTGGGEQFF	TGTGCCAGCAGCACTACAGGGGGCGGTGAGCAGTTCTTC	few	TRBJ2-1	TRBD1	TRBV9
CASSLAGQGFEQYF	TGCGCCAGCAGCCTTGCGGGACAGGGTTTCGAGCAGTACTTC	many	TRBJ2-7	TRBD1	TRBV5-1
CASSPGLSFYEQYF	TGTGCCAGCTCACCGGGACTATCATTCTACGAGCAGTACTTC	.	TRBJ2-7	TRBD2	TRBV18
CASSQMGEAFF	TGTGCCAGCAGCCAAATGGGTGAAGCTTTCTTT	.	TRBJ1-1	.	TRBV14
CASTPSGGTQYF	TGCGCCAGCACCCCCTCCGGTGGGACGCAGTATTTT	.	TRBJ2-3	.	TRBV5-1
CASSQDPAGGPRDTQYF	TGTGCCAGCAGCCAAGATCCGGCGGGAGGGCCCAGGGATACGCAGTATTTT	few	TRBJ2-3	TRBD2	TRBV3-1
CASSLFVGTSGYKDTDTQYF	TGTGCCAGCAGTTTATTCGTCGGGACTAGCGGGTACAAGGACACAGATACGCAGTATTTT	few	TRBJ2-3	TRBD2	TRBV12-3/TRBV12-4
CASSDFVDTQYF	TGTGCCAGCAGTGACTTCGTTGATACGCAGTATTTT	few	TRBJ2-3	.	TRBV6-1